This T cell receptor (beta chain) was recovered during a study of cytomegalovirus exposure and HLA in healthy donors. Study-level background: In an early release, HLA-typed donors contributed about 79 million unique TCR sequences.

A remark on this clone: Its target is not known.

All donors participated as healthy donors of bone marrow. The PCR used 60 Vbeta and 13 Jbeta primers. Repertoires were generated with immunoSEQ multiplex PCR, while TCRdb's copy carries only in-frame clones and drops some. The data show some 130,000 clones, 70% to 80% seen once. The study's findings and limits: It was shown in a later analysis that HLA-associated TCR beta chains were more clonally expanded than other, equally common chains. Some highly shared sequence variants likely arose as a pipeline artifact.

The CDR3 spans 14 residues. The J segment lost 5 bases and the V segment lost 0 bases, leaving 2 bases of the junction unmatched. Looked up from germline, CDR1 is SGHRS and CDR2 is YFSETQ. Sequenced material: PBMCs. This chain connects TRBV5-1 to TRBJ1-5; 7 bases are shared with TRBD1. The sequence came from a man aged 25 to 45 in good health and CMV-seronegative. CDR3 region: CASSLGQGHQPQHF. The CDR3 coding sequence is TGCGCCAGCAGCTTGGGACAGGGTCATCAGCCCCAGCATTTT.